What follows are 15 T cell receptor beta chains derived from one specimen sequenced in a study of post-analysis software for immune sequencing data. Notes on the study in general: A handful of TRBV segments were significantly more frequent in patients than in controls. TRBV5-6, TRBV5-1 and TRBV20-1 were among these segments.

For these TCRs, the target antigens are not known. Unique molecular identifiers were carried by the TCR beta cDNA libraries. Each CDR3 protein is one row after TCRdb ran MiXCR on the PCR reads. The repertoire holds over 150,000 distinct CDR3 sequences, with about 29% as singletons. The sequencing input was blood. Receptors originate from a girl under 18 with multiple sclerosis.

This clonotype was counted at least ten times. The chain couples TRBV29-1 to TRBJ2-1; D gene uncertain. The CDR3 runs 11 residues. CDR1 is SQVTM and CDR2 is ANQGSEA in the germline V gene. The CDR3 DNA sequence: TGCACCACCAAAGGGCCCAATGAGCAGTTCTTC. This translates into CTTKGPNEQFF.

In the case of this clonotype: Sequence at one end of the junction differs from germline and may be a read error. The gene calls are TRBV7-7 and TRBJ2-7, with a weak D call TRBD2 (5 bases). The CDR3 extends over 16 amino acids. The germline V gene encodes CDR1 SSHAT and CDR2 FNYEAQ (reference sequence). CDR3 nucleotides: TGTGCTAGCAGCTTAGTGTTAGAGGACGACTACAATGAGCAGTACTTC. Its translation is CASSLVLEDDYNEQYF.

There are many counts of this clonotype. The V and J genes are TRBV6-5 and TRBJ1-2; D might be TRBD1 (5 bases). CDR3 size: 15 residues. Germline values: CDR1 MNHEY, CDR2 SVGAGI. Trimming cost V 2 bases and J 5 bases, with 15 bases left between them. CDR3 in amino acids: CASSYGEPGRYGYTF. DNA of the CDR3: TGTGCCAGCAGTTACGGGGAGCCGGGGCGATATGGCTACACCTTC.

This clonotype appeared a few times. The rearrangement uses TRBV6-5 and TRBJ1-4, with 9 bases fitting TRBD1. Germline CDR1 is MNHEY and CDR2 is SVGAGI. The length of the CDR3 is 15 residues. Unmatched junction bases numbered 7, after V lost 6 bases and J lost 5 bases. The DNA of the CDR3 is TGTGCCAGCAGCTTCCTCGGGACAGGGAATGAAAAACTGTTTTTT. It is translated as CASSFLGTGNEKLFF.

This clonotype was picked up a small number of times. The rearrangement links TRBV7-9 to TRBJ2-7; 7 bases agree with TRBD2. The CDR3 is made up of 13 amino acids. The germline V gene encodes CDR1 SEHNR and CDR2 FQNEAQ (reference sequence). The J segment lost 4 bases and the V segment lost 7 bases, leaving 7 bases of the junction unmatched. This CDR3 is CASTGGSLYEQYF. In DNA form, the CDR3 reads TGTGCCAGCACCGGGGGGAGCTTGTACGAGCAGTACTTC.

This clonotype was observed a handful of times. The chain is built from TRBV10-2 and TRBJ2-5; TRBD2 matches 9 bases. CDR1 and CDR2 from the germline V gene are WSHSY and SAAADI. The V and J ends lost 6 bases and 3 bases, in that order; junction bases with no gene match: 5. CDR3 length equals 14 residues. The DNA of the CDR3 is TGCGCCAGCAGGTTAGCGGGAGCGGAAGAGACCCAGTACTTC. Its protein is CASRLAGAEETQYF.

This clonotype was recorded many times. The V and J genes are TRBV2 and TRBJ2-1; the match to TRBD2 covers 10 bases. The junction had 15 bases not matched to a gene; V was cut back by 6 bases and J by 10 bases. The CDR3 consists of 16 residues. The germline gives CDR1 SNHLY, CDR2 FYNNEI. DNA of the CDR3: TGTGCCAGCAGGCGGTCGGCGGGGCTAGCGGGAGACGAGCAGTTCTTC. Its translation is CASRRSAGLAGDEQFF.

The chain joins TRBV9 to TRBJ2-4, with 7 bases identical to TRBD1. The J call could be wrong; TRBJ2-7 is a better fit for the DNA end. The CDR3 sequence is 16 residues long. Germline assignment: CDR1 SGDLS and CDR2 YYNGEE. This CDR3 reads CASSAPCGQAPYEQYF. In DNA, the CDR3 is TGTGCCAGCAGCGCACCCTGCGGACAGGCGCCCTACGAGCAGTACTTC.

DNA of the CDR3: TGCGCCAGCAGCTTGGCCGGGACGAATGAAGAGACCCAGTACTTC. Translating it yields CASSLAGTNEETQYF. This chain uses TRBV5-1 with TRBJ2-5; D tentatively fits TRBD1 or TRBD2 (5 bases each). The CDR3 covers 15 residues. With 0 bases removed from V and 3 bases from J, the gap between germline ends came to 12 bases. The germline CDR1 and CDR2 sequences are SGHRS and YFSETQ.

The V gene is TRBV7-3, the J gene TRBJ1-2; tentative D call: TRBD1 (6 bases). Trimming stripped 2 bases from V and 8 bases from J, with 12 bases between. This CDR3 spans 13 amino acids. Germline V gene sequence: CDR1 SGHTA, CDR2 FQGTGA. CDR3 sequence (DNA): TGTGCCAGCAGCTTATGGGCCAGGGGCGGCTACACCTTC. Translating it yields CASSLWARGGYTF.

V usage is TRBV5-1 and J usage is TRBJ2-2; TRBD1 aligns across 8 bases. The CDR3 loop spans 15 amino acids. Germline V gene data show CDR1 as SGHRS and CDR2 as YFSETQ. The ends lost 3 bases at V and 3 bases at J; junction bases unmatched: 4. The CDR3 nucleotides read TGCGCCAGCAGCTACGGACAGGGTCACACCGGGGAGCTGTTTTTT. Amino acids: CASSYGQGHTGELFF.

The rearrangement uses TRBV5-6 and TRBJ1-4; D not resolved. Per the germline V gene, CDR1 is SGHDT and CDR2 is YYEEEE. CDR3 length: 14 residues. Trimming stripped 0 bases from V and 4 bases from J, with 7 bases between. For the CDR3, the DNA is TGTGCCAGCAGCTTGGGCGGCTATAATGAAAAACTGTTTTTT. As protein: CASSLGGYNEKLFF.

This clonotype occurred once. The chain is built from TRBV28 and TRBJ2-3; TRBD2 matches at 7 bases. Germline trimming cut 9 bases from V and 4 bases from J; bases unmatched to any gene: 13. The CDR3 contains 15 residues. Germline values: CDR1 MDHEN, CDR2 SYDVKM. The CDR3 DNA reads as TGTGCCAGTTGCGGGGAGGGAAGACGCCCAGATACGCAGTATTTT. Translation: CASCGEGRRPDTQYF.

This chain connects TRBV27 to TRBJ1-1; a weak D match, TRBD1 (6 bases). The ends were cut back, 6 bases at V and 4 bases at J, with 21 bases in the middle. Looked up from germline, CDR1 is MNHEY and CDR2 is SMNVEV (reference sequence). The CDR3 contains 16 residues. The CDR3 DNA reads TGTGCCAGCAGGAGGGCAGGGGTACTTCGAAGCACTGAAGCTTTCTTT. It is translated as CASRRAGVLRSTEAFF.

V usage is TRBV28 and J usage is TRBJ1-2; the D is unclear. With 2 bases removed from V and 4 bases from J, the gap between germline ends came to 8 bases. The germline CDR1 and CDR2 sequences are MDHEN and SYDVKM. The CDR3 runs to 13 residues. The CDR3 sequence is CASSLGVLYGYTF. The CDR3, as DNA: TGTGCCAGCAGTTTAGGGGTACTCTATGGCTACACCTTC.